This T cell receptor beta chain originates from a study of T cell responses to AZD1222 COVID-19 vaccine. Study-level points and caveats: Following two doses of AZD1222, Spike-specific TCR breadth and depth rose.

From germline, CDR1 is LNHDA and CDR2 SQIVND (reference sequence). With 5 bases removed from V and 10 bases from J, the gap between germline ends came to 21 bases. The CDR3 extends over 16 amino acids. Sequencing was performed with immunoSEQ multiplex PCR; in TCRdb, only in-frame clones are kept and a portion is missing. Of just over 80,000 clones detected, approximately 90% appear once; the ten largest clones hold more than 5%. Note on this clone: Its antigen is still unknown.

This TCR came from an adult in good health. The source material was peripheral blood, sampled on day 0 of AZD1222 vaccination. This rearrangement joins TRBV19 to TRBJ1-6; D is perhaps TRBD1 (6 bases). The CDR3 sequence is CASSSGQYDGYSPLHF. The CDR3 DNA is TGTGCCAGTAGTTCCGGACAGTATGACGGTTACTCACCCCTCCACTTT.